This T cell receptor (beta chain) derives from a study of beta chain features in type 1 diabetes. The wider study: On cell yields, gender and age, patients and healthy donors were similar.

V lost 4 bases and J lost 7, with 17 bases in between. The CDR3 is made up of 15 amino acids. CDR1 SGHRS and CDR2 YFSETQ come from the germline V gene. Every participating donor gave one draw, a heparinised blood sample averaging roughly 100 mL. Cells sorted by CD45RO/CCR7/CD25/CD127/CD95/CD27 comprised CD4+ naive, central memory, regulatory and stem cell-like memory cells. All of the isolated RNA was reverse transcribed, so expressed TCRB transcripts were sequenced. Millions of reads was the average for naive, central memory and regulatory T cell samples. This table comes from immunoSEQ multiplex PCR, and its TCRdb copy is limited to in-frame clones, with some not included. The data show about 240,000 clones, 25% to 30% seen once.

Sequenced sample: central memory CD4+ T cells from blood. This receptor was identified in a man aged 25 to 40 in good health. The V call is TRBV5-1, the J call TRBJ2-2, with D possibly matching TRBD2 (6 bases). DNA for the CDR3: TGCGCCAGCAGCAGTGGAGGGTTGATCGGCGGGGAGCTGTTTTTT. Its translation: CASSSGGLIGGELFF.